This T cell receptor beta chain appears in the sequencing data of a study of OX40 agonist ivuxolimab in advanced cancers. TCRdb keeps only in-frame clones here, not all; method: immunoSEQ multiplex PCR. The profile covers around 65,000 clones, with over 90% appearing a single time and 13% taken by the ten largest. Deletions cut 6 bases from V and 4 bases from J, with 15 bases between. The CDR3 runs 14 residues. CDR1 is MNHEY and CDR2 is SVGAGI in the germline V gene. The sequences come from CD4+ or CD8+ T cells sorted from blood, collected in a trial of the OX40 agonist ivuxolimab. This sequence originates from an adult with an advanced solid tumor such as melanoma, head and neck, liver or kidney cancer. The chain uses TRBV6-5 and TRBJ1-1; D possibly corresponds to TRBD1 (5 bases). This CDR3 reads CASRSPGLGTEAFF. The CDR3 DNA reads TGTGCCAGCAGGTCCCCGGGGCTGGGCACTGAAGCTTTCTTT.